This is a list of T cell receptor beta chains from one sample in a study of blood T cell repertoires in COVID-19. Sequencing was performed with immunoSEQ multiplex PCR; in TCRdb, only in-frame clones are kept and a portion is missing. The sample shows roughly 270,000 clones, 85% of them seen only once. The sequencing sample was made of PBMCs or T cells enriched from blood (not recorded which). The receptor source for this set is a woman in her fifties or sixties who had recovered from COVID-19. CDR3s include the opening cysteine and the closing phenylalanine or tryptophan. A D gene is named only where the DNA matches it firmly. Size tells how often a clone was seen (once, few, many) or the class of an expanded clone, and some rows leave it out.

v_call	d_call	j_call	clone_size	cdr3_nt	cdr3_aa
TRBV1	-	TRBJ2-7	few	TGCACCAGCAGCCAAGATTGGAGCGGACAGTCCTCCTACGAGCAGTACTTC	CTSSQDWSGQSSYEQYF
TRBV19	TRBD1	TRBJ1-5	-	TGTGCCAGTAGTGTCACAGGGGGTTTGGGCAATCAGCCCCAGCATTTT	CASSVTGGLGNQPQHF
TRBV5-8	TRBD1	TRBJ1-1	few	TGTGCCAGCCCGACAGGGGTATCCCTCATGAACACTGAAGCTTTCTTT	CASPTGVSLMNTEAFF
TRBV5-1	-	TRBJ1-6	-	TGCGCCAGCAGCTTGAGGCTAGGAGGAGATTCACCCCTCCACTTT	CASSLRLGGDSPLHF
TRBV27	TRBD1	TRBJ1-3	once	TGTGCCAGCAGGAGGACAGGGGAAAACACCATATATTTT	CASRRTGENTIYF
TRBV7-3	-	TRBJ1-4	-	TGTGCCAGCAGCTCTCCTCAGGTATGCGAAAAACTGTTTTTT	CASSSPQVCEKLFF
TRBV19	TRBD1	TRBJ1-5	few	TGTGCCAGTAGTGACCGGGACAGGGGTGTTCAGCCCCAGCATTTT	CASSDRDRGVQPQHF
TRBV7-3	TRBD2	TRBJ2-3	-	TGTGCCAGCAGCTTAGCCGGGACTAGGACCAGTGATACGCAGTATTTT	CASSLAGTRTSDTQYF
TRBV4-1	-	TRBJ2-7	-	TGCGCCCCCAGCCAAACCAGCCGAGGCTCCTACGAGCAGTACTTC	CAPSQTSRGSYEQYF
TRBV5-8	TRBD1	TRBJ2-3	-	TGTGCCAGCAGCCTAGGGACAGGTACAGATACGCAGTATTTT	CASSLGTGTDTQYF
TRBV6-5	TRBD1	TRBJ2-7	-	TGTGCCAGCAGCTGGACAGGAACCTACGAGCAGTACTTC	CASSWTGTYEQYF
TRBV2	-	TRBJ1-5	-	TGTGCCAGCAGTGAAGCGCTTCAGTCGTACAATCAGCCCCAGCATTTT	CASSEALQSYNQPQHF
TRBV30	-	TRBJ1-1	-	TGTGCCTGCCGACAGGTGAACACTGAAGCTTTCTTT	CACRQVNTEAFF
TRBV28	-	TRBJ2-5	-	TGTGCCATAGCAGAAGAAGAGACCCAGTACTTC	CAIAEEETQYF
TRBV29-1	-	TRBJ1-2	-	TGCAGCGTTGTCAGACTGACCGATGAAAACTATGGCTACACCTTC	CSVVRLTDENYGYTF
TRBV5-1	TRBD1	TRBJ1-3	-	TGCGCCAGCAGCTTGGAAACAGGGGGCACTGGAAACACCATATATTTT	CASSLETGGTGNTIYF
TRBV5-1	-	TRBJ1-4	-	TGCGCCAGCAGCTTGGGGGGGCTAAAAACTAATGAAAAACTGTTTTTT	CASSLGGLKTNEKLFF
TRBV5-4	TRBD1	TRBJ2-3	-	TGTGCCAGCAGCTCCAGGGGGCGCACAGATACGCAGTATTTT	CASSSRGRTDTQYF
TRBV4-2	TRBD1	TRBJ2-7	-	TGTGCCAGCAGCCTCCGGGACAGCTCCTACGAGCAGTACTTC	CASSLRDSSYEQYF
TRBV7-3	TRBD1	TRBJ1-1	-	TGTGCCAGCAGCTTAGGTGGGCAGGGGGTGTTGAAAACTGAAGCTTTCTTT	CASSLGGQGVLKTEAFF
TRBV29-1	-	TRBJ2-7	-	TGCAGCGTTGGTAGGCTAACGGGGGAGCAGTACTTC	CSVGRLTGEQYF
TRBV5-1	-	TRBJ2-1	-	TGCGCCAGCAGCTTGGCCCGGTACAATGAGCAGTTCTTC	CASSLARYNEQFF
TRBV4-1	TRBD2	TRBJ2-7	once	TGCGCCAGCAGCCTTGGTGCTAGCGGGAGTCTGGACGAGCAGTACTTC	CASSLGASGSLDEQYF
TRBV12-3/TRBV12-4	-	TRBJ2-7	-	TGTGCCAGCAGTCCGGGACTTGGGCAGTACTTC	CASSPGLGQYF
TRBV15	TRBD2	TRBJ2-1	-	TGTGCCACCAGCAGAGCCGGCCGCGGGAGGGCCAGGAGTGAGCAGTTCTTC	CATSRAGRGRARSEQFF
TRBV15	TRBD1	TRBJ1-5	-	TGTGCCACCAGCAGGTCCGTAGGGACAGGCGATAGCAATCAGCCCCAGCATTTT	CATSRSVGTGDSNQPQHF
TRBV11-2	TRBD1	TRBJ1-2	-	TGTGCCAGCAGCTTCCCCGAGGGGGCCTATGGCTACACCTTC	CASSFPEGAYGYTF
TRBV7-2	-	TRBJ2-1	-	TGTGCCAGCAGCTCCGCAGCCTACAATGAGCAGTTCTTC	CASSSAAYNEQFF
TRBV6-5	-	TRBJ1-2	-	TGTGCCAGCAGTTACTCACAGGGTTTCGATGGCTACACCTTC	CASSYSQGFDGYTF
TRBV5-4	-	TRBJ2-7	-	TGTGCCAGCAGCTCTCAGGGCGGGGCCTACGAGCAGTACTTC	CASSSQGGAYEQYF
TRBV2	TRBD1	TRBJ1-6	-	TGTGCCAGCAGCCGGGACAGAATGAATTCACCCCTCCACTTT	CASSRDRMNSPLHF
TRBV6-2/TRBV6-3	-	TRBJ2-7	-	TGTGCCAGCAGTTACTCCCTTCCGGGCGGGACCCACTACGAGCAGTACTTC	CASSYSLPGGTHYEQYF
TRBV19	TRBD1	TRBJ1-5	-	TGTGCCACCCGGCCTAGGGGACAGACAAATCAGCCCCAGCATTTT	CATRPRGQTNQPQHF
TRBV4-1	-	TRBJ2-5	-	TGCGCCAGCAGCAAGGGAAAGGCAGGGGTTTACTTC	CASSKGKAGVYF
TRBV27	TRBD2	TRBJ2-3	few	TGTGCCAGCAGTTTATCGACGGGCGGGGGGGCCGCAGATACGCAGTATTTT	CASSLSTGGGAADTQYF
TRBV12-3/TRBV12-4	-	TRBJ2-1	-	TGTGCCATCGCCAGGGAGGATTACAATGAGCAGTTCTTC	CAIAREDYNEQFF
TRBV5-5	TRBD2	TRBJ2-1	-	TGTGCCAGCAGCTACCGACTAGCGGGGGACAACAATGAGCAGTTCTTC	CASSYRLAGDNNEQFF
TRBV15	TRBD1	TRBJ1-5	-	TGTGCCACCAGCAACCGGGACAGGGGGAATTCAGGTCAGCCCCAGCATTTT	CATSNRDRGNSGQPQHF
TRBV7-6	-	TRBJ2-7	-	TGTGCCAGCAGCCAAGTAGCGTACGAGCAGTACTTC	CASSQVAYEQYF
TRBV20-1	TRBD2	TRBJ2-7	once	TGCAGTGCTAGTATTTCTAGCGGGAAACACGAGCAGTACTTC	CSASISSGKHEQYF
TRBV19	-	TRBJ1-6	-	TGTGCCAGTAGTACCACAGGGAATTCACCCCTCCACTTT	CASSTTGNSPLHF
TRBV27	TRBD1	TRBJ1-2	-	TGTGCCAGCAGCTCGCTGGACAGGAGGGCTAACTATGGCTACACCTTC	CASSSLDRRANYGYTF
TRBV11-2	TRBD2	TRBJ2-1	-	TGTGCCAGCAGCTCGACTAGCGGGGGGGGTAATGAGCAGTTCTTC	CASSSTSGGGNEQFF
TRBV4-1	-	TRBJ1-1	-	TGCGCCAGCAGCCCTGTAGGGGCGCGGAACACTGAAGCTTTCTTT	CASSPVGARNTEAFF
TRBV19	-	TRBJ1-4	-	TGTGCCAGTAGTATAAGGAGTGAAAAACTGTTTTTT	CASSIRSEKLFF
TRBV7-9	-	TRBJ2-1	-	TGTGCCAGCAGCTTACTGGCCACCCGGGACTCCAGCTACAATGAGCAGTTCTTC	CASSLLATRDSSYNEQFF
TRBV25-1	-	TRBJ2-7	-	TGTGCCAGCAGTCTTCTTGGGCGGGGCCCCGACGAGCAGTACTTC	CASSLLGRGPDEQYF
TRBV5-4	TRBD1	TRBJ1-4	-	TGTGCCAGCAGCAATACAGGGGTGGGTGAAAAACTGTTTTTT	CASSNTGVGEKLFF
TRBV2	-	TRBJ2-5	-	TGTGCCAGCATGGTACAGGGTTTTCAAGAGACCCAGTACTTC	CASMVQGFQETQYF
TRBV3-1/TRBV3-2	TRBD2	TRBJ2-5	-	TGTGCCAGCAGCCAAGTTCGTCTAGCGGGGAAGGAGACCCAGTACTTC	CASSQVRLAGKETQYF